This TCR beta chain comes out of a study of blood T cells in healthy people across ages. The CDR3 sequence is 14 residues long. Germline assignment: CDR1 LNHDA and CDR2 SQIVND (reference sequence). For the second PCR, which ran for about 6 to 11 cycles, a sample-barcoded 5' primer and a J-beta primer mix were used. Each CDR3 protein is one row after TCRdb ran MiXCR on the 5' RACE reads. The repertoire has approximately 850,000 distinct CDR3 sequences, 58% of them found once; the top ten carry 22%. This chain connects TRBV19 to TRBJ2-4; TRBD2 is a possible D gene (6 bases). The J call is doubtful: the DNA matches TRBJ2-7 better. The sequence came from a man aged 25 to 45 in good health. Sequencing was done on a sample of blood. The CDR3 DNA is TGTGCCACCTCCCGGGACTCAAAACGTGGCGAGCAGTACTTC. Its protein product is CATSRDSKRGEQYF.